A selection of T cell receptor beta chains follows, all from one sample in a study of blood T cell repertoires in COVID-19. The table came from immunoSEQ multiplex PCR; TCRdb's copy has only in-frame clones and leaves some out. The profile shows around 140,000 clones, over 75% of them singletons. The sequencing input was PBMCs or T cells enriched from blood (not recorded which). The origin of the receptors is a man in his forties or fifties in a cohort exposed to, infected with or recovered from COVID-19 (not recorded which). CDR3s include the opening cysteine and the closing phenylalanine or tryptophan. A D gene is named only where the DNA matches it firmly. Part of the rows lack a size; the others show once, few, many or a class for expanded clones.

j_call	clone_size	v_call	d_call	cdr3_aa	cdr3_nt
TRBJ2-5	.	TRBV5-1	.	CASSLKGDTETQYF	TGCGCCAGCAGCTTGAAGGGGGACACAGAGACCCAGTACTTC
TRBJ1-4	.	TRBV28	.	CASGLVELEKLFF	TGTGCCAGCGGGCTGGTAGAGCTGGAAAAACTGTTTTTT
TRBJ1-2	.	TRBV30	.	CAWGLSYGYTF	TGTGCCTGGGGACTTTCCTATGGCTACACCTTC
TRBJ1-2	.	TRBV2	.	CASSFRVNYGYTF	TGTGCCAGCAGCTTCAGGGTAAACTATGGCTACACCTTC
TRBJ1-3	.	TRBV30	.	CAWSGATVSGNTIYF	TGTGCCTGGAGTGGGGCGACCGTCTCTGGAAACACCATATATTTT
TRBJ2-5	.	TRBV10-2	.	CASSVRYQETQYF	TGCGCCAGCAGTGTTCGGTACCAAGAGACCCAGTACTTC
TRBJ2-1	.	TRBV3-1/TRBV3-2	TRBD2	CASSQEEASGRANEQFF	TGTGCCAGCAGCCAAGAAGAGGCGAGCGGGAGGGCAAATGAGCAGTTCTTC
TRBJ2-2	once	TRBV5-1	TRBD1	CASSLMGQANTGELFF	TGCGCCAGCAGCCTGATGGGACAGGCGAACACCGGGGAGCTGTTTTTT
TRBJ1-2	.	TRBV6-5	TRBD1	CASSQWEGGDYGYTF	TGTGCCAGCAGTCAGTGGGAAGGGGGCGACTATGGCTACACCTTC
TRBJ2-7	few	TRBV11-3	.	CASSSRLEGEQYF	TGTGCCAGCAGCTCCCGGTTAGAGGGCGAGCAGTACTTC
TRBJ1-6	.	TRBV28	.	CASSLPGRGLSPLHF	TGTGCCAGCAGTCTCCCGGGCAGGGGATTATCACCCCTCCACTTT
TRBJ2-7	.	TRBV7-8	TRBD2	CASSRLAGSYEQYF	TGTGCCAGCAGCCGGCTAGCGGGATCCTACGAGCAGTACTTC
TRBJ2-3	.	TRBV18	TRBD2	CASSPGLAGVGPDTQYF	TGTGCCAGCTCACCTGGACTAGCGGGAGTGGGCCCAGATACGCAGTATTTT
TRBJ2-7	.	TRBV18	TRBD1	CASSPTGLSREQYF	TGTGCCAGCTCACCGACAGGGCTTTCTCGCGAGCAGTACTTC
TRBJ2-4	.	TRBV3-1/TRBV3-2	.	CASSSGGGIQYF	TGTGCCAGCAGCTCCGGAGGTGGCATTCAGTACTTC
TRBJ2-6	.	TRBV30	.	CAWTVQGGRGPGANVLTF	TGTGCCTGGACCGTACAGGGTGGTCGTGGCCCTGGGGCCAACGTCCTGACTTTC
TRBJ2-3	.	TRBV11-2	.	CASSFRPTGTDTQYF	TGTGCCAGCAGCTTTAGACCGACAGGCACAGATACGCAGTATTTT
TRBJ2-3	.	TRBV7-9	TRBD1	CASRKGQGLDTQYF	TGTGCCAGCAGGAAGGGACAGGGATTAGATACGCAGTATTTT
TRBJ2-1	.	TRBV20-1	.	CSALAFGEQFF	TGCAGTGCTTTAGCGTTTGGGGAGCAGTTCTTC
TRBJ2-7	.	TRBV10-3	TRBD2	CAISAVGRAGEQYF	TGTGCCATCAGTGCCGTCGGGCGAGCGGGGGAGCAGTACTTC
TRBJ2-1	.	TRBV9	TRBD2	CASSRTSGNNEQFF	TGTGCCAGCAGCCGGACTAGCGGGAACAATGAGCAGTTCTTC
TRBJ2-7	once	TRBV3-1/TRBV3-2	TRBD1	CASSPRTGIDEQYF	TGTGCCAGCAGCCCACGGACAGGGATCGACGAGCAGTACTTC
TRBJ2-3	few	TRBV6-2/TRBV6-3	.	CASSYGGPPDTQYF	TGTGCCAGCAGTTACGGGGGCCCACCAGATACGCAGTATTTT
TRBJ2-2	once	TRBV3-1/TRBV3-2	.	CASSQAVGELFF	TGTGCCAGCAGCCAAGCGGTAGGGGAGCTGTTTTTT
TRBJ1-2	.	TRBV30	TRBD1	CAWMPGQGRYYGYTF	TGTGCCTGGATGCCGGGACAGGGACGGTACTATGGCTACACCTTC
TRBJ2-3	.	TRBV24-1	.	CATSETESYTQYF	TGTGCCACCAGCGAGACAGAAAGTTATACGCAGTATTTT
TRBJ2-1	.	TRBV6-1	TRBD1	CASSEGQGAFGEQFF	TGTGCCAGCAGTGAAGGGCAGGGGGCGTTCGGTGAGCAGTTCTTC
TRBJ1-2	.	TRBV3-1/TRBV3-2	.	CASSGAEKGYTF	TGTGCCAGCAGTGGGGCCGAAAAAGGCTACACCTTC
TRBJ2-3	.	TRBV10-3	.	CAIRGGADTQYF	TGTGCCATCCGGGGTGGGGCAGATACGCAGTATTTT
TRBJ1-2	once	TRBV27	TRBD1	CASRPGTGGIYGYTF	TGTGCCAGCAGACCCGGGACAGGGGGCATCTATGGCTACACCTTC
TRBJ2-5	.	TRBV27	TRBD1	CASSLWGQGSFVTQYF	TGTGCCAGCAGTTTATGGGGACAGGGTTCTTTCGTGACCCAGTACTTC
TRBJ1-2	.	TRBV7-8	TRBD1	CASSLALTAGGYGYTF	TGTGCCAGCAGCTTAGCGCTAACGGCAGGGGGGTATGGCTACACCTTC
TRBJ1-1	.	TRBV19	.	CASSIGDRNTEAFF	TGTGCCAGTAGTATAGGAGACAGGAACACTGAAGCTTTCTTT
TRBJ2-5	.	TRBV9	.	CASSVEGAEETQYF	TGTGCCAGCAGCGTAGAAGGGGCAGAAGAGACCCAGTACTTC
TRBJ1-4	few	TRBV18	.	CASSPWNRVNEKLFF	TGTGCCAGCTCACCATGGAACAGGGTGAATGAAAAACTGTTTTTT
TRBJ2-5	.	TRBV18	.	CASSPEETQYF	TGTGCCAGCTCACCCGAAGAGACCCAGTACTTC
TRBJ1-2	once	TRBV16	.	CASSPGEVSGGYTF	TGTGCCAGCAGCCCCGGGGAGGTATCAGGTGGCTACACCTTC
TRBJ1-2	.	TRBV19	.	CASSMAMRVSSGYGYTF	TGTGCCAGTAGTATGGCAATGAGGGTTTCAAGTGGCTATGGCTACACCTTC
TRBJ2-7	few	TRBV5-1	.	CASSFGSSYEQYF	TGCGCCAGCAGCTTCGGGAGCTCGTACGAGCAGTACTTC
TRBJ1-2	.	TRBV5-1	.	CASSGGGGTSYGYTF	TGCGCCAGCAGCGGAGGTGGTGGGACATCCTATGGCTACACCTTC
TRBJ1-1	.	TRBV9	.	CASSVSQGLTEAFF	TGTGCCAGCAGCGTATCCCAGGGGCTCACTGAAGCTTTCTTT
TRBJ2-2	.	TRBV7-9	TRBD2	CASSFGGAAGELFF	TGTGCCAGCAGCTTCGGGGGGGCCGCCGGGGAGCTGTTTTTT